The 8 T cell receptor beta chains presented below share a single source sample, sequenced in a study of T-cell memory formation after mild COVID-19. TCRdb passed the 5' RACE reads through MiXCR, listing each CDR3 protein once. There are some 490,000 distinct CDR3 sequences in the sample; over 15% occur only once, and 10% to 15% lies in the top ten. Sequenced sample: PBMCs or a T cell subset sorted from them (not recorded which). These receptors all stem from an adult woman who had mild COVID-19 (a few samples of this study predate the infection). Cell type and time point are not known.

The chain uses TRBV7-9 and TRBJ1-6, with D hard to call. Trimming stripped 5 bases from V and 0 bases from J, with 17 bases between. This CDR3 is built from 18 residues. In germline, CDR1 is SEHNR, CDR2 FQNEAQ (reference sequence). CDR3 nucleotides: TGTGCCAGCAGCCCGCAGGAAAGGCAGAGCTCCTATAATTCACCCCTCCACTTT. It specifies CASSPQERQSSYNSPLHF.

V usage is TRBV6-4 and J usage is TRBJ2-1, with D perhaps matching TRBD2 (6 bases). The CDR3 runs to 12 residues. From germline, CDR1 is MRHNA and CDR2 SNTAGT. Trimming removed 8 bases from V and 5 bases from J, with 10 bases in between. The CDR3 loop is CASGDSHNEQFF. The CDR3 DNA reads as TGTGCCAGCGGGGACTCGCACAATGAGCAGTTCTTC.

In this sample, this clonotype turned up a few times. V is TRBV6-2 or TRBV6-3 and J is TRBJ1-5; D call uncertain. From germline, CDR1 is MNHEY and CDR2 SVGEGT. Trimming removed 7 bases from V and 0 bases from J, with 16 bases in between. The CDR3 spans 16 residues. CDR3 in amino acids: CASTLPEHDSNQPQHF. The CDR3 coding sequence is TGTGCCAGCACCCTGCCTGAGCACGATAGCAATCAGCCCCAGCATTTT.

This CDR3 reads CASSDIYGYTF. The DNA of the CDR3 is TGTGCCAGCAGCGACATCTATGGCTACACCTTC. The rearrangement uses TRBV9 and TRBJ1-2; D unresolved. The germline gives CDR1 SGDLS, CDR2 YYNGEE. With 3 bases removed from V and 4 bases from J, the gap between germline ends came to 4 bases. The CDR3 covers 11 residues.

This rearrangement joins TRBV21-1 to TRBJ2-5; TRBD1 is the table's D call, not checked against the DNA. TRBV21-1 is described as a pseudogene. This CDR3 spans 17 amino acids. CDR3 residues: CASSKGIGTGDLETQYF. CDR3 DNA: TGTGCCAGCAGCAAAGGGATAGGGACAGGGGATTTAGAGACCCAGTACTTC.

V is TRBV20-1 and J is TRBJ2-7; tentatively, D is TRBD2 (5 bases). The CDR3 runs 13 residues. CDR1 is DFQATT and CDR2 is SNEGSKA in the germline V gene (reference sequence). The V end was cut by 1 base, the J end by 7 bases, with 14 bases between. The CDR3: CSARAVESGEQYF. In DNA form, the CDR3 reads TGCAGTGCTAGAGCCGTTGAGTCGGGGGAGCAGTACTTC.

V gene TRBV5-1 combines with J gene TRBJ2-7; 10 bases line up with TRBD2. V dropped 0 bases and J dropped 3; count of bases not matched to a gene: 3. Germline V gives CDR1 SGHRS, CDR2 YFSETQ. CDR3 size: 15 residues. The CDR3 bases are TGCGCCAGCAGCTTGGATACTAGCGGGGACTACGAGCAGTACTTC. This gives the protein CASSLDTSGDYEQYF. Based on the CDR3 plus reference TRBV5-1 and TRBJ2-7, the full variable domain is KAGVTQTPRYLIKTRGQQVTLSCSPISGHRSVSWYQQTPGQGLQFLFEYFSETQRNKGNFPGRFSGRQFSNSRSEMNVSTLELGDSALYLCASSLDTSGDYEQYFGPGTRLTVT.

The chain links TRBV11-2 to TRBJ2-1; 9 bases line up with TRBD1. Per the germline V gene, CDR1 is SGHAT and CDR2 is FQNNGV. The V and J ends lost 5 bases and 7 bases, in that order; junction bases with no gene match: 6. This CDR3 comprises 14 residues. The CDR3 DNA reads as TGTGCCAGCAGCCCCGGGACAGGGAGAAATGAGCAGTTCTTC. Translated, it gives CASSPGTGRNEQFF.